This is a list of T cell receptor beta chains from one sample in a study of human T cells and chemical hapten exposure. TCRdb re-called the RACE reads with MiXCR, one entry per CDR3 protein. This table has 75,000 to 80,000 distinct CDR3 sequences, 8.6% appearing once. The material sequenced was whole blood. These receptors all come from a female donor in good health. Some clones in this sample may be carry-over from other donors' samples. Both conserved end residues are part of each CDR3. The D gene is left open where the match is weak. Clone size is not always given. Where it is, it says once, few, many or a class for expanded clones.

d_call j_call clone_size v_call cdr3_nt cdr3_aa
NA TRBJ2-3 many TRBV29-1 TGCAGCGTTGACGCCCTTTCGGATACGCAGTATTTT CSVDALSDTQYF
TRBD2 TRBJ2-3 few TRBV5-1 TGCGCCAGCAGCTACCCGGGACTAGCGGGGGCTTCAGATACGCAGTATTTT CASSYPGLAGASDTQYF
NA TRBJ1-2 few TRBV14 TGTGCCAGCAGCCAAATAGAGGGGATTGTGGGCTACACCTTC CASSQIEGIVGYTF
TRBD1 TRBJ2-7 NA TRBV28 TGTGTCAGCGTTCGGACAGGTCCCCTCTACGAGCAGTACTTC CVSVRTGPLYEQYF
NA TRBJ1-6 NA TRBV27 TGTGCCAGCAGTTTATCGCCCCTAAGGGGTCCGTTGGGTACACCCCTCCACTTT CASSLSPLRGPLGTPLHF
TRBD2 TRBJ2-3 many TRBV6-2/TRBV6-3 TGTGCCAGCAGTTTAGCGGGGGGGCCGGGGGATACGCAGTATTTT CASSLAGGPGDTQYF
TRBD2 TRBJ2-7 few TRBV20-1 TGCAGTGCTAGACCGCCGGGACTAGCGGATTTCTACGAGCAGTACTTC CSARPPGLADFYEQYF
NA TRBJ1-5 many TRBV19 TGTGCCAGTAGTATTTTATACCAGCCCCAGCATTTT CASSILYQPQHF
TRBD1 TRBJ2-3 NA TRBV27 TGTGCCAGCAACGTACAGGGGACAGATACGCAGTATTTT CASNVQGTDTQYF
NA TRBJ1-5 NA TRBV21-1 TGTGCCAGCAGCAAAGTAAGGTGTAGAAGCAATCAGCCCCAGCATTTT CASSKVRCRSNQPQHF
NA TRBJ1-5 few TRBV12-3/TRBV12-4 TGTGCCAGCAGAGGAGTAGGGGGGGGCAATCAGCCCCAGCATTTT CASRGVGGGNQPQHF
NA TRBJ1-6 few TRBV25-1 TGTGCCAGCAGTGAATCGTTATGGGGCCTAGCCCTCCACTTT CASSESLWGLALHF
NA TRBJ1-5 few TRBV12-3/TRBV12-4 TGTGCCAGCAGTCCCCGGGGGAGTAGCAATCAGCCCCAGCATTTT CASSPRGSSNQPQHF
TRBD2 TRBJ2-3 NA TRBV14 TGTGCCAGCAGCCGACTAGCGGGGCTCACAGATACGCAGTATTTT CASSRLAGLTDTQYF
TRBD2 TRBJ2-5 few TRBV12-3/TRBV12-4 TGTGCCAGCAGTTGGACTAGCGGGGGGCGAGAGACCCAGTACTTC CASSWTSGGRETQYF
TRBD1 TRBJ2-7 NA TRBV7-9 TGTGCCAGCAGCTTAGGGACAGGGGCCTCCTACGAGCAGTACTTC CASSLGTGASYEQYF
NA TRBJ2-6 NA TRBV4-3 TGCGCCAGCAGCCAGTATACGGGTGGGGCCAACGTCCTGACTTTC CASSQYTGGANVLTF
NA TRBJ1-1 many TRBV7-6 TGTGCCAGCAGCTTATCGGGGAGGGGCGCTGAAGCTTTCTTT CASSLSGRGAEAFF
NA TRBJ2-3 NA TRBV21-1 TGTGCCAGCAGCAATGAGGTAACAGGGGAAGATACGCAGTATTTT CASSNEVTGEDTQYF
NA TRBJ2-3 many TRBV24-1 TGTGCCACCAGTGGCGGGAGCACAGATACGCAGTATTTT CATSGGSTDTQYF
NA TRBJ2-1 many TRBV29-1 TGCAGCGTTGAAGACCTAACCGGGACGGCTTCTCGTGAGCAGTTCTTC CSVEDLTGTASREQFF
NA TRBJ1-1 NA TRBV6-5 TGTGCCAGCAGTTACTCGTGGAGTGCGGACACTGAAGCTTTCTTT CASSYSWSADTEAFF
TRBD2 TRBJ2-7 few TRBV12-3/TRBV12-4 TGTGCCAGCAGTTTGTCGGGACTAGCGGCTAGCGAGCAGTACTTC CASSLSGLAASEQYF
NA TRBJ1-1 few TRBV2 TGTGCCAGCACTCGCGAACAGGGTCTCGGCACTGAAGCTTTCTTT CASTREQGLGTEAFF
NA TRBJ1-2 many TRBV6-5 TGTGCCAGCAGTTACTCGCTGTCCCGGGGGACTAACTATGGCTACACCTTC CASSYSLSRGTNYGYTF
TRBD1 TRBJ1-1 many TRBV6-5 TGTGCCAGCAGCTCAAACAGGGGACTCACTGAAGCTTTCTTT CASSSNRGLTEAFF
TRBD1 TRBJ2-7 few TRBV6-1 TGTGCCAGCAGTGTGGGACAGGCAGAGCAGTACTTC CASSVGQAEQYF
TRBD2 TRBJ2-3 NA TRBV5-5 TGTGTCAGCAGCACCAGTACTAGCGGGGCCTCAGCAGATACGCAGTATTTT CVSSTSTSGASADTQYF
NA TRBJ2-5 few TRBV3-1 TGTGCCAGCAGTCCGGACAGGAGGCGCGGAGGGGAGACCCAGTACTTC CASSPDRRRGGETQYF
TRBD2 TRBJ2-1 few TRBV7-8 TGTGCCAGCAGCTTAGCGCGAGCGGGGGCGAGAAATGAGCAGTTCTTC CASSLARAGARNEQFF